What follows describes a single T cell receptor (beta chain). Other DNA sequences of this sample code for an identical CDR3. Clinical history as reported by participants underpinned cohort assignment. The entry originates in a study of blood T cell repertoires in COVID-19. Study as a whole: Material from acute and convalescent COVID-19 was sourced from the United States, Italy and Spain. T cells, B-cell-depleted T cells, or PBMCs supplied cDNA or gDNA.

Per the original methods: Counts of nucleated cells, estimated from reference gene primer amplification, were obtained. Sequencing was performed with immunoSEQ multiplex PCR; in TCRdb, only in-frame clones are kept and a portion is missing. The DNA gave D and trimming, while V, J and clone size come from that table. The sample records hundreds of thousands of clones, 70% to 90% being singletons. This receptor was obtained from a woman between 40 and 50 years old with acute COVID-19. Sequencing was done on a sample of PBMCs or T cells enriched from blood (not recorded which).

This CDR3 is CSASRGGGNTIYF. CDR3 in DNA: TGCAGTGCTAGTCGGGGGGGCGGAAACACCATATATTTT. This chain connects TRBV20-1 to TRBJ1-3; perhaps TRBD1 as D (6 bases). Germline CDR1 is DFQATT and CDR2 is SNEGSKA (reference sequence). The V end was cut by 3 bases, the J end by 4 bases, with 10 bases between. CDR3 length equals 13 residues.